Below, 30 T cell receptor beta chains from the same sample are listed, as sequenced in a study of shared clonotypes between healthy human individuals. Naivety among CD8 cells was defined by CD45RO negativity and positive CCR7 selection, thereby excluding terminally differentiated effector memory CD45RA+ cells. Libraries were prepared by immunoSEQ multiplex PCR; TCRdb keeps only in-frame clonotypes and omits some of them. The sample lists around 2,100,000 clones; about 95% were seen once. The sequenced sample consisted of naive CD8+ T cells sorted from blood. The receptor set was obtained from a man between 18 and 35 years old in good health.

The chain employs TRBV27 and TRBJ2-7; 11 nucleotides match TRBD2. This CDR3 region has 17 residues. Losses at the gene ends were 5 bases for V and 4 bases for J; bases not matched to a gene: 13. Germline CDR1 is MNHEY and CDR2 is SMNVEV (reference sequence). For the CDR3, the DNA is TGTGCCAGCAGTCACCTCCCGACTAGCGGGAACCTTTACGAGCAGTACTTC. Its translation is CASSHLPTSGNLYEQYF.

This sequence joins TRBV5-1 and TRBJ2-7, with D unresolved. Trimming removed 3 bases at V and 1 base at J, with 8 bases between. The CDR3 spans 13 residues. CDR1 and CDR2 from the germline V gene are SGHRS and YFSETQ. CDR3 region: CASSWSLSYEQYF. The DNA for the CDR3 is TGCGCCAGCAGCTGGTCTCTATCCTACGAGCAGTACTTC. Full variable domain (rest looked up from reference TRBV5-1 and TRBJ2-7): KAGVTQTPRYLIKTRGQQVTLSCSPISGHRSVSWYQQTPGQGLQFLFEYFSETQRNKGNFPGRFSGRQFSNSRSEMNVSTLELGDSALYLCASSWSLSYEQYFGPGTRLTVT.

V usage is TRBV27 and J usage is TRBJ2-1, with 10 bases that match TRBD2. J gave up 9 bases and V 2 bases, and 7 bases lay outside the gene matches. In germline, CDR1 is MNHEY, CDR2 SMNVEV (reference sequence). The length of the CDR3 is 15 residues. The CDR3 is CASSLGLAGATEQFF. CDR3 coding DNA: TGTGCCAGCAGTTTAGGGCTAGCGGGAGCGACTGAGCAGTTCTTC.

This clone was counted once. This rearrangement joins TRBV7-8 to TRBJ2-7, with D possibly being TRBD2 (6 bases). Germline V gene data show CDR1 as SGHVS and CDR2 as FQNEAQ. The CDR3 has 17 residues. The DNA of the CDR3 is TGTGCGGTTGCTTCTAGCCTAGAGGAGGGGCCTTCCTACGAGCAGTACTTC. It translates to CAVASSLEEGPSYEQYF.

The chain is built from TRBV11-2 and TRBJ2-7; possibly TRBD1 for D (7 bases). The CDR3 contains 16 residues. In germline, CDR1 is SGHAT, CDR2 FQNNGV. V lost 0 bases, J lost 4 bases, and 16 bases lay in between. CDR3 amino acids: CASSLDRRGPMYEQYF. DNA for the CDR3: TGTGCCAGCAGCTTAGACCGGAGGGGGCCTATGTACGAGCAGTACTTC.

The chain is built from TRBV2 and TRBJ2-3; D is unclear. CDR1 is SNHLY, CDR2 FYNNEI, per germline. The CDR3 sequence is 15 residues long. Trimming removed 6 bases from V and 4 bases from J, with 17 bases in between. The CDR3 loop is CASRSPEARADTQYF. The CDR3 DNA sequence: TGTGCCAGCAGGTCCCCTGAAGCAAGAGCAGATACGCAGTATTTT.

A single count supports this clone. This CDR3 is CASSLELGSGNTEAFF. The CDR3 bases are TGTGCCAGCAGCTTAGAATTAGGGTCGGGGAACACTGAAGCTTTCTTT. The chain carries TRBV7-9 and TRBJ1-1; no firm D call. The V end was cut by 1 base, the J end by 1 base, with 13 bases between. Germline lookup yields CDR1 SEHNR and CDR2 FQNEAQ (reference sequence). The CDR3 loop spans 16 amino acids.

Comment on this clone: The junction departs from the called germline gene at one end, perhaps through a read error. The J gene is TRBJ2-5, the V gene TRBV7-7, with D possibly being TRBD1 (6 bases). Germline CDR1 reads SSHAT; CDR2 reads FNYEAQ (reference sequence). The CDR3 has 14 residues. The CDR3 protein is CASSLGAGVETQYF. CDR3 DNA: TGTGCTAGCAGCTTAGGAGCAGGGGTAGAGACCCAGTACTTC. The complete variable domain, with remaining parts taken from reference TRBV7-7 and TRBJ2-5, reads GAGVSQSPRYKVTKRGQDVTLRCDPISSHATLYWYQQALGQGPEFLTYFNYEAQPDKSGLPSDRFSAERPEGSISTLTIQRTEQRDSAMYRCASSLGAGVETQYFGPGTRLLVL.

This chain uses TRBV4-3 with TRBJ2-3, with 9 positions matching TRBD1. CDR1 is LGHNA and CDR2 is YSLEER in the germline V gene. V lost 0 bases, J lost 3 bases, and 4 bases stayed unmatched. This CDR3 comprises 16 residues. The CDR3 DNA follows: TGCGCCAGCAGCCAAGATTGGACAGGGGCTACAGATACGCAGTATTTT. It codes for CASSQDWTGATDTQYF.

V usage is TRBV4-1 and J usage is TRBJ2-5; D gene uncertain. With 3 bases removed from V and 4 bases from J, the gap between germline ends came to 9 bases. CDR1 MGHRA and CDR2 YSYEKL come from the germline V gene. The CDR3 runs to 13 residues. CDR3 sequence reads: CASSQSPPETQYF. CDR3 in DNA: TGCGCCAGCAGCCAGAGTCCCCCAGAGACCCAGTACTTC.

Comment on this clone: At one end the junction does not follow the germline gene, possibly because of a read error. The V gene is TRBV6-5, the J gene TRBJ2-5, with 10 bases aligning to TRBD2. The germline V gene encodes CDR1 MNHEY and CDR2 SVGAGI. This CDR3 is 14 amino acids long. The CDR3 is CATSLAGAQETQYF. DNA for the CDR3: TGTGCCACCAGTCTAGCGGGGGCTCAAGAGACCCAGTACTTC.

This chain joins TRBV19 and TRBJ1-2, with D possibly matching TRBD1 (6 bases). Trimming took off 6 bases at V and 6 bases at J, with 14 bases between the two ends. CDR1 is LNHDA and CDR2 is SQIVND in the germline V gene (reference sequence). The CDR3 is 13 amino acids. CDR3 in amino acids: CASRFQGSDGYTF. CDR3 coding DNA: TGTGCCAGTAGATTCCAGGGGTCTGATGGCTACACCTTC. Looking up the rest from reference TRBV19 and TRBJ1-2 gives the full variable domain: DGGITQSPKYLFRKEGQNVTLSCEQNLNHDAMYWYRQDPGQGLRLIYYSQIVNDFQKGDIAEGYSVSREKKESFPLTVTSAQKNPTAFYLCASRFQGSDGYTFGSGTRLTVV.

The sample holds one count of this clone. V is TRBV28 and J is TRBJ1-1; 7 bases are a match to TRBD1. CDR3 size: 15 residues. Germline-derived CDR1 and CDR2 are MDHEN and SYDVKM. J gave up 3 bases and V 6 bases, and 10 bases lay outside the gene matches. The CDR3 nucleotides are TGTGCCAGCAGATTTACGAGACAGGGATACACTGAAGCTTTCTTT. Protein product: CASRFTRQGYTEAFF.

The CDR3: CATSRPNTHNQPQHF. As DNA, the CDR3 is TGTGCCACCAGCAGACCGAACACTCACAATCAGCCCCAGCATTTT. The chain combines TRBV15 with TRBJ1-5; D gene unclear. The CDR3 extends over 15 amino acids. Germline-derived CDR1 and CDR2 are LNHNV and YYDKDF (reference sequence). Trimming shortened V by 2 bases and J by 3 bases, and 11 bases separated the two germline ends.

The rearrangement joins TRBV5-4 to TRBJ2-7; D gene uncertain. With 2 bases removed from V and 3 bases from J, the gap between germline ends came to 12 bases. The CDR3 has 14 amino acids. The germline V gene has CDR1 SGHNT and CDR2 YYREEE (reference sequence). CDR3 sequence: CASSFGGVIYEQYF. The DNA for the CDR3 is TGTGCCAGCAGCTTCGGTGGGGTAATCTACGAGCAGTACTTC.

V gene TRBV6-4 combines with J gene TRBJ2-1; the D is unclear. The germline V gene has CDR1 MRHNA and CDR2 SNTAGT. This CDR3 is 14 amino acids long. V was clipped by 6 bases and J by 3 bases, with 12 bases between them. This CDR3 reads CASSLSWGYNEQFF. CDR3 nucleotides: TGTGCCAGCAGCCTCTCTTGGGGCTACAATGAGCAGTTCTTC.

V is TRBV6-5 and J is TRBJ1-1; possible D gene TRBD1, 6 bases. Germline V gene sequence: CDR1 MNHEY, CDR2 SVGAGI. The CDR3 consists of 14 residues. Trimming left V 5 bases short and J 1 base short, with 11 bases between. The CDR3 nucleotides are TGTGCCAGCAGTGGGACAAGGCGGAACACTGAAGCTTTCTTT. Translated, it gives CASSGTRRNTEAFF.

The V and J genes are TRBV4-1 and TRBJ2-5; 12 bases align to TRBD2. Germline lookup yields CDR1 MGHRA and CDR2 YSYEKL. Trimming cost V 4 bases and J 5 bases; bases outside gene matches: 5. The CDR3 runs to 15 residues. The CDR3 DNA reads TGCGCCAGCAGCCCACTAGCGGGAGGTGGTGAGACCCAGTACTTC. It yields the protein CASSPLAGGGETQYF.

The CDR3 DNA is TGCGCCAGCAGCCAAGATCTAAAGGGGATGGGCACCGGGGAGCTGTTTTTT. Translating it yields CASSQDLKGMGTGELFF. This sequence joins TRBV4-3 and TRBJ2-2; tentative D call: TRBD1 (5 bases). This CDR3 comprises 17 residues. The V gene's germline CDR1 is LGHNA and CDR2 YSLEER. Trimming pared 0 bases from V and 4 bases from J, leaving 15 bases between.

This clone showed up just once. V usage is TRBV13 and J usage is TRBJ2-2; D perhaps matches TRBD1 (6 bases). CDR1 is PRHDT, CDR2 FYEKMQ, per germline (reference sequence). V was shortened by 10 bases and J by 1 base, with 13 bases between the two germline ends. The CDR3 is 14 residues long. The CDR3 DNA follows: TGTGCCATCCCCGGCAGGGGGAACACCGGGGAGCTGTTTTTT. Its translation is CAIPGRGNTGELFF.

V and J are TRBV7-6 and TRBJ2-5; tentative D call: TRBD1 (5 bases). Germline CDR1 is SGHVS and CDR2 is FNYEAQ. The V end was cut by 2 bases, the J end by 3 bases, with 13 bases between. The CDR3 covers 15 residues. In DNA form, the CDR3 reads TGTGCCAGCAGCTTAAGCAGGGCGCTTAAAGAGACCCAGTACTTC. Amino acids: CASSLSRALKETQYF.

This clone was observed once. A read error may account for a junction end that differs from germline. The chain combines TRBV29-1 with TRBJ2-3; 7 bases map to TRBD1. Germline V gene lookup returns CDR1 SQVTM and CDR2 ANQGSEA. This CDR3 spans 15 amino acids. CDR3: CSVEDRESGTDTQYF. The DNA of the CDR3 is TGCAGCGTGGAAGACAGGGAATCGGGCACAGATACGCAGTATTTT.

With regard to this clone: A read error may explain this, as a much larger clone is one base away. The chain carries TRBV11-1 and TRBJ2-3, with D possibly TRBD2 on 6 matching bases. Germline CDR1 and CDR2: SGHAT and FQDESV (reference sequence). Between the trimmed V and J ends, which lost 5 bases and 1 base, there was a span of 10 bases. The CDR3 consists of 14 residues. The CDR3 loop is CASSLGGGTDTQYF. CDR3 bases: TGTGCCAGCAGCCTAGGAGGGGGCACAGATACGCAGTATTTT.

The chain couples TRBV7-9 to TRBJ1-2; 9 bases are shared with TRBD1. This CDR3 contains 16 residues. Germline V gene lookup returns CDR1 SEHNR and CDR2 FQNEAQ (reference sequence). V lost 5 bases and J lost 5; bases outside the gene matches: 12. CDR3 region: CASSPPTTGGDYGYTF. The CDR3 bases are TGTGCCAGCAGCCCTCCCACTACAGGGGGCGATTATGGCTACACCTTC.

This sequence joins TRBV7-8 and TRBJ2-5; tentative D call: TRBD2 (5 bases). The germline V and J ends were trimmed by 5 bases and 2 bases, with 15 bases remaining between them. Germline CDR1 is SGHVS and CDR2 is FQNEAQ. The length of the CDR3 is 15 residues. CDR3 in amino acids: CASSLPPGSQETQYF. In DNA form, the CDR3 reads TGTGCCAGCAGCCTTCCCCCGGGGAGTCAAGAGACCCAGTACTTC.

Only one count was recorded for this clone. The V gene is TRBV28, the J gene TRBJ1-6; D not certain. Germline loops: CDR1 MDHEN, CDR2 SYDVKM. The CDR3 spans 15 residues. V was cut by 3 bases and J by 5 bases, with 11 bases left in between. The CDR3 DNA reads TGTGCCAGCAGTTTTTTGGGCGATGATAATTCACCCCTCCACTTT. Translating gives CASSFLGDDNSPLHF.

J is TRBJ2-3 and V is TRBV29-1; 13 nucleotides align to TRBD2. Trimming removed 6 bases from V and 4 bases from J; junction bases left unmatched: 16. In germline, CDR1 is SQVTM, CDR2 ANQGSEA. The CDR3 runs to 18 residues. CDR3 amino acids: CSVDGLAGVEKSADTQYF. In DNA form, the CDR3 reads TGCAGCGTGGATGGACTAGCGGGAGTCGAGAAGAGCGCAGATACGCAGTATTTT.

Comment on this clone: One junction end does not reproduce the germline sequence, and a read error may be involved. The rearrangement uses TRBV7-9 and TRBJ1-3, with D uncertain. The CDR3 has 10 amino acids. Germline lookup yields CDR1 SEHNR and CDR2 FQNEAQ (reference sequence). This CDR3 reads CASSLVGMTF. CDR3 bases: TGTGCCAGCAGCTTAGTGGGGATGACATTT.

This sequence joins TRBV4-1 and TRBJ2-3; TRBD2 aligns across 7 bases. CDR3 size: 17 residues. Germline V CDR1 and CDR2: MGHRA, YSYEKL. Trimming at V came to 2 bases and at J to 3 bases, leaving 11 bases not matched to a gene. CDR3 protein: CASSQLPGLPITDTQYF. CDR3 coding DNA: TGCGCCAGCAGCCAATTACCGGGACTACCGATTACAGATACGCAGTATTTT.

This clone was detected only once. The J gene is TRBJ2-7, the V gene TRBV27; the D gene is possibly TRBD2 (6 bases). The germline V gene encodes CDR1 MNHEY and CDR2 SMNVEV (reference sequence). Trimming left V 6 bases short and J 0 bases short, with 9 bases between. The CDR3 length is 13 residues. CDR3 amino acids: CASREGSSYEQYF. In DNA form, the CDR3 reads TGTGCCAGCAGGGAGGGGAGCTCCTACGAGCAGTACTTC.